These 29 T cell receptor beta chains came from one sample sequenced in a study of CD8+ T cells in alopecia areata. cDNA reverse transcribed from extracted RNA served as the sequencing template. Measured with immunoSEQ multiplex PCR; TCRdb has only the in-frame clones, and not every one. Among some 180,000 clones listed, about 55% were seen once. The treatment is: oral pan-JAK inhibitor, 5-10 mg twice daily. Material: CD8+ T cells sorted from blood, obtained at week 24, from a patient treated with tofacitinib. The receptors stem from a human donor with alopecia areata.

This clone was counted only a few times. The V and J genes are TRBV7-6 and TRBJ1-1, with D maybe TRBD1 (5 bases). The V gene's germline CDR1 is SGHVS and CDR2 FNYEAQ. Deletions cut 4 bases from V and 7 bases from J, with 16 bases between. The length of the CDR3 is 14 residues. The CDR3 spells CASSSGAKPSEAFF. The CDR3 DNA reads TGTGCCAGCAGCTCTGGGGCCAAACCCAGTGAAGCTTTCTTT.

This rearrangement joins TRBV11-1 to TRBJ2-3; D gene ambiguous. Germline CDR1 SGHAT, CDR2 FQDESV (reference sequence). The V end was cut by 3 bases, the J end by 2 bases, with 15 bases between. This CDR3 has 16 residues. CDR3 nucleotides: TGTGCCAGCAGCTTTCTCGAAGACGGGCTCACAGATACGCAGTATTTT. Translating it yields CASSFLEDGLTDTQYF.

This sequence joins TRBV29-1 and TRBJ2-1; D is undetermined. V was shortened by 3 bases and J by 2 bases, with 14 bases between the two germline ends. The CDR3 totals 15 residues. Germline CDR1 reads SQVTM; CDR2 reads ANQGSEA. The CDR3 nucleotides read TGCAGCGTTGACGGGCTTTTAGACCCCTACAATGAGCAGTTCTTC. This encodes CSVDGLLDPYNEQFF.

Details on this clone: Other DNA sequences in this specimen translate into the identical CDR3. The chain links TRBV30 to TRBJ1-5; D gene ambiguous. The ends were cut back, 2 bases at V and 1 base at J, with 6 bases in the middle. The CDR3 consists of 13 residues. Germline values: CDR1 GTSNPN, CDR2 SVGIG (reference sequence). The CDR3 reads CAWSFSSNQPQHF. The CDR3 region has the DNA TGTGCCTGGAGTTTCTCAAGCAATCAGCCCCAGCATTTT.

This clone has only a few counts. Different DNA sequences within this sample yield the same CDR3. The V gene is TRBV29-1, the J gene TRBJ1-1, with D maybe TRBD1 (5 bases). Trimming took 4 bases from V and 4 from J, leaving 7 bases between them. Germline V gives CDR1 SQVTM, CDR2 ANQGSEA. The CDR3 is 11 residues long. The CDR3 region has the DNA TGCAGCGTTGTGAGGGGCACTGAAGCTTTCTTT. Its protein is CSVVRGTEAFF.

V usage is TRBV4-3 and J usage is TRBJ2-5, with TRBD2 matching 8 bases. The CDR3 length is 15 residues. Germline loops: CDR1 LGHNA, CDR2 YSLEER. V lost 4 bases, J lost 2 bases, and 6 bases stayed unmatched. CDR3 in DNA: TGCGCCAGCAGCCCGCGAGGCGGGGGGCAAGAGACCCAGTACTTC. This sequence encodes CASSPRGGGQETQYF.

The CDR3 spells CASSVLDRGTEAFF. CDR3 nucleotides: TGTGCCAGCAGCGTCCTGGACAGGGGAACTGAAGCTTTCTTT. The chain recombines TRBV9 with TRBJ1-1; 9 bases line up with TRBD1. Trimming cost V 2 bases and J 5 bases; bases outside gene matches: 4. Germline V CDR1 and CDR2: SGDLS, YYNGEE. This CDR3 region has 14 residues.

The J gene is TRBJ2-2, the V gene TRBV30, with 8 bases aligning to TRBD2. Germline V CDR1 and CDR2: GTSNPN, SVGIG (reference sequence). Trimming at V came to 0 bases and at J to 7 bases, leaving 4 bases not matched to a gene. The CDR3 consists of 14 residues. CDR3 sequence: CAWSVRGEDGELFF. CDR3 DNA: TGTGCCTGGAGTGTGCGGGGGGAGGACGGGGAGCTGTTTTTT.

The chain employs TRBV29-1 and TRBJ1-2, with D maybe TRBD1 (5 bases). This CDR3 comprises 15 residues. The ends were cut back, 4 bases at V and 3 bases at J, with 18 bases in the middle. Germline CDR1 is SQVTM and CDR2 is ANQGSEA. Here the CDR3 DNA reads TGCAGCGTTGTAGACTCTCGGGGCACGGACTATGGCTACACCTTC. Translation gives CSVVDSRGTDYGYTF.

V and J are TRBV4-3 and TRBJ2-7; D is ambiguous. Trimming shortened V by 5 bases and J by 5 bases, and 19 bases separated the two germline ends. There are 15 residues in the CDR3. CDR1 and CDR2 from the germline V gene are LGHNA and YSLEER. CDR3 sequence reads: CASSYRADLRDEQYF. CDR3 DNA: TGCGCCAGCAGCTACCGGGCGGATTTGCGAGACGAGCAGTACTTC.

This clone was observed a few times. J is TRBJ2-7 and V is TRBV29-1; D is perhaps TRBD2 (5 bases). The V and J ends lost 6 bases and 3 bases respectively, with 15 bases between them. Germline-derived CDR1 and CDR2 are SQVTM and ANQGSEA. This CDR3 comprises 13 residues. Here the CDR3 DNA reads TGCAGCGTCCTAGTCGGGATCGGCTACGAGCAGTACTTC. Amino acid sequence: CSVLVGIGYEQYF.

This chain links TRBV11-2 with TRBJ2-5; D unresolved. In germline, CDR1 is SGHAT, CDR2 FQNNGV. Deletions cut 1 base from V and 2 bases from J, with 5 bases between. This CDR3 comprises 13 residues. The CDR3 region is CASSLGPQETQYF. CDR3 DNA: TGTGCCAGCAGCTTAGGGCCACAAGAGACCCAGTACTTC. Full variable domain (rest looked up from reference TRBV11-2 and TRBJ2-5): EAGVAQSPRYKIIEKRQSVAFWCNPISGHATLYWYQQILGQGPKLLIQFQNNGVVDDSQLPKDRFSAERLKGVDSTLKIQPAKLEDSAVYLCASSLGPQETQYFGPGTRLLVL.

A remark on this clone: This specimen includes other DNA sequences encoding the same CDR3. The chain is built from TRBV29-1 and TRBJ1-1; 7 nucleotides agree with TRBD1. Germline CDR1 SQVTM, CDR2 ANQGSEA. V dropped 4 bases and J dropped 7; count of bases not matched to a gene: 0. This CDR3 is 10 amino acids long. The CDR3 reads CSVGTGEAFF. DNA for the CDR3: TGCAGCGTTGGGACAGGTGAAGCTTTCTTT. The entire variable domain, with the rest obtained from reference TRBV29-1 and TRBJ1-1, is as follows: SAVISQKPSRDICQRGTSLTIQCQVDSQVTMMFWYRQQPGQSLTLIATANQGSEATYESGFVIDKFPISRPNLTFSTLTVSNMSPEDSSIYLCSVGTGEAFFGQGTRLTVV.

The chain employs TRBV7-2 and TRBJ1-1; D is unclear. Deletions cut 1 base from V and 7 bases from J, with 7 bases between. The CDR3 loop spans 12 amino acids. Germline CDR1 and CDR2: SGHTA and FQGNSA. The CDR3 sequence: CASSLVQLEAFF. CDR3 nucleotides: TGTGCCAGCAGCTTAGTACAGCTTGAAGCTTTCTTT.

The rearrangement links TRBV7-6 to TRBJ2-5, with a weak D call TRBD1 (5 bases). Trimming shortened V by 0 bases and J by 2 bases, and 10 bases separated the two germline ends. CDR3 size: 15 residues. The V gene's germline CDR1 is SGHVS and CDR2 FNYEAQ. CDR3 bases: TGTGCCAGCAGCTTAGCTCGCAGGGTTCAAGAGACCCAGTACTTC. Protein sequence: CASSLARRVQETQYF.

The J gene is TRBJ2-7, the V gene TRBV27, with a tentative D call TRBD2 (5 bases). The germline V and J ends were trimmed by 5 bases and 3 bases, with 14 bases remaining between them. The germline CDR1 and CDR2 sequences are MNHEY and SMNVEV (reference sequence). The CDR3 is 14 residues long. The CDR3 DNA reads as TGTGCCAGCAGTCCCCGGACGGGAAACTACGAGCAGTACTTC. Amino acids: CASSPRTGNYEQYF.

The J gene is TRBJ1-2, the V gene TRBV4-3; possible D gene TRBD1, 5 bases. CDR3 size: 17 residues. Germline V gives CDR1 LGHNA, CDR2 YSLEER. V shed 0 bases and J shed 4 bases, with 18 bases lying between them. CDR3 residues: CASSQESEGVHFYGYTF. The CDR3 nucleotides are TGCGCCAGCAGCCAAGAATCTGAAGGGGTACACTTCTATGGCTACACCTTC.

The J gene is TRBJ2-3, the V gene TRBV7-6, with 7 bases lining up with TRBD1. CDR1 and CDR2 (germline): SGHVS, FNYEAQ. This CDR3 contains 14 residues. With 4 bases clipped from V and 1 base from J, the junction kept 2 bases outside the gene matches. For the CDR3, the DNA is TGTGCCAGCAGCTCGGGACAGCGCACAGATACGCAGTATTTT. This codes for CASSSGQRTDTQYF.

The rearrangement joins TRBV29-1 to TRBJ1-1; TRBD1 matches 9 bases. The germline CDR1 and CDR2 sequences are SQVTM and ANQGSEA. The CDR3 length is 15 residues. J was trimmed by 7 bases and V by 7 bases; bases with no gene match: 16. This chain's CDR3 is CSGVPGTGFVGEAFF. For the CDR3, the DNA is TGCAGCGGAGTGCCCGGGACAGGGTTCGTAGGTGAAGCTTTCTTT.

The V call is TRBV19, the J call TRBJ2-1; D unresolved. CDR1 and CDR2 from the germline V gene are LNHDA and SQIVND (reference sequence). V lost 6 bases to trimming and J lost 6 bases, with 12 bases between them. There are 13 residues in the CDR3. The CDR3 region is CASRSERRNEQFF. In DNA form, the CDR3 reads TGTGCCAGTAGGTCGGAGCGCCGCAATGAGCAGTTCTTC.

This clone appeared a single time. The chain joins TRBV7-2 to TRBJ2-1; D is possibly TRBD2 (5 bases). Trimming removed 7 bases at V and 5 bases at J, with 12 bases between. The CDR3 covers 13 residues. The germline gives CDR1 SGHTA, CDR2 FQGNSA. CDR3 DNA sequence: TGTGCCAGCAACCCTCGGGGAGACAATGAGCAGTTCTTC. Translated: CASNPRGDNEQFF.

The rearrangement links TRBV5-1 to TRBJ2-3; 12 bases are shared with TRBD2. With 8 bases clipped from V and 4 bases from J, the junction kept 8 bases outside the gene matches. This CDR3 region has 15 residues. Germline-derived CDR1 and CDR2 are SGHRS and YFSETQ. The CDR3 nucleotides are TGCGCCAGTCAACTAGCGGGGGGCCTAGCAGATACGCAGTATTTT. Residues: CASQLAGGLADTQYF.

The V call is TRBV15, the J call TRBJ2-7; perhaps TRBD1 as D (6 bases). CDR1 is LNHNV and CDR2 is YYDKDF in the germline V gene (reference sequence). The V end was cut by 3 bases, the J end by 2 bases, with 8 bases between. The CDR3 covers 13 residues. The CDR3 bases are TGTGCCACCAGCAGGACAGGTCCCTACGAGCAGTACTTC. Translation gives CATSRTGPYEQYF.

This clone has just a few counts. This chain uses TRBV7-9 with TRBJ1-6; tentative D call: TRBD1 (6 bases). The CDR3 extends over 16 amino acids. Germline V CDR1 and CDR2: SEHNR, FQNEAQ (reference sequence). V was clipped by 1 base and J by 7 bases, with 14 bases between them. The CDR3 DNA sequence: TGTGCCAGCAGCTTAGGGGGGGCCCGGAAGAATTCACCCCTCCACTTT. Protein sequence: CASSLGGARKNSPLHF. The variable domain in full, with the rest retrieved from reference TRBV7-9 and TRBJ1-6, is DTGVSQNPRHKITKRGQNVTFRCDPISEHNRLYWYRQTLGQGPEFLTYFQNEAQLEKSRLLSDRFSAERPKGSFSTLEIQRTEQGDSAMYLCASSLGGARKNSPLHFGNGTRLTVT.

The V and J genes are TRBV29-1 and TRBJ2-1, with D perhaps TRBD1 (6 bases). V was shortened by 3 bases and J by 3 bases, with 9 bases between the two germline ends. The CDR3 spans 13 residues. Germline lookup yields CDR1 SQVTM and CDR2 ANQGSEA. The CDR3 is CSVERQDYNEQFF. DNA of the CDR3: TGCAGCGTTGAGAGACAGGACTACAATGAGCAGTTCTTC.

The chain links TRBV29-1 to TRBJ1-2; no definite D call. CDR3 size: 11 residues. V lost 2 bases to trimming and J lost 2 bases, with 3 bases between them. Germline V gene sequence: CDR1 SQVTM, CDR2 ANQGSEA. The CDR3 reads CSVESNYGYTF. The CDR3 DNA is TGCAGCGTTGAATCAAACTATGGCTACACCTTC.

This clone was found a few times. In DNA, the CDR3 is TGTGCCAGTAGCCAGGGAACCACTGAAGCTTTCTTT. It is translated as CASSQGTTEAFF. The chain combines TRBV19 with TRBJ1-1, with D perhaps TRBD1 (5 bases). This CDR3 is built from 12 residues. Trimming removed 6 bases from V and 4 bases from J, with 9 bases in between. Germline CDR1 reads LNHDA; CDR2 reads SQIVND (reference sequence).

V usage is TRBV5-6 and J usage is TRBJ1-1; no clear D gene. Germline CDR1 is SGHDT and CDR2 is YYEEEE. CDR3 size: 12 residues. V gave up 0 bases and J gave up 6 bases, with 6 bases separating them. CDR3 amino acids: CASSLVRAEAFF. The CDR3 DNA sequence: TGTGCCAGCAGCTTGGTAAGGGCTGAAGCTTTCTTT. Full variable domain (rest looked up from reference TRBV5-6 and TRBJ1-1): DAGVTQSPTHLIKTRGQQVTLRCSPKSGHDTVSWYQQALGQGPQFIFQYYEEEERQRGNFPDRFSGHQFPNYSSELNVNALLLGDSALYLCASSLVRAEAFFGQGTRLTVV.

The rearrangement links TRBV15 to TRBJ2-7; 9 nucleotides align to TRBD2. There are 15 residues in the CDR3. V shed 3 bases and J 1 base; nucleotides not matched to a gene: 4. In germline, CDR1 is LNHNV, CDR2 YYDKDF (reference sequence). CDR3 in amino acids: CATSSTLAGSYEQYF. The CDR3 DNA sequence: TGTGCCACCAGCAGCACCCTAGCGGGGTCCTACGAGCAGTACTTC.